This note documents a single TCR beta chain sequence. The source of the sample is a study of CD8+ T cells in alopecia areata. Treatment described: oral pan-JAK inhibitor, 5-10 mg twice daily. CDR3 length: 11 amino acids. Trimming cost V 7 bases and J 6 bases; bases outside gene matches: 2. From germline, CDR1 is GTSNPN and CDR2 SVGIG (reference sequence). After isolation, RNA underwent reverse transcription to generate cDNA as the sequencing template. Produced via immunoSEQ multiplex PCR; TCRdb's table is partial and in-frame only. In the table there are some 180,000 clones, approximately 55% of which are singletons.

This sequence was found in a human donor with alopecia areata. The rearrangement joins TRBV30 to TRBJ2-2; 7 nucleotides agree with TRBD1. Sequenced material: CD8+ T cells sorted from blood, taken at week 24, from a patient treated with tofacitinib. CDR3 protein: CASTGAGELFF. CDR3 bases: TGTGCCTCTACAGGGGCCGGGGAGCTGTTTTTT.